This T cell receptor (beta chain) was sequenced during a study of molecular identifiers for immune sequencing clone quantification. Study information: Replicates involved a five-way split of RNA from around 20,000 or 100,000 naive CD8 cells, with sequencing of four.

Regarding this clonotype: Its cognate antigen is unknown. Just one base apart from a much larger clone, this may be a read error.

Per germline, CDR1 SEHNR and CDR2 FQNEAQ (reference sequence). There are 14 residues in the CDR3. The ends were cut back, 2 bases at V and 5 bases at J, with 10 bases in the middle. Findings and caveats of the study: Over 99% of CMV-specific effector molecules, but under 1% of naive ones, were in clones above 20 copies.

Construction of naive CD8 libraries employed about 17,000 to 1,100,000 sorted cells together with 10%, 30% or 50% RNA. TCRdb passed the PCR reads through MiXCR, listing each CDR3 protein once. The sample has over 300,000 distinct CDR3 sequences; roughly 24% are singletons. Sequenced sample: naive CD8+ T cells from blood, with Jurkat cell RNA spiked in. Indicated subset: FACS-sorted CD8+CD4-CCR7+CD45RA+ naive T cells. This receptor was identified in a human donor in good health. Some libraries in this study had Jurkat cell RNA spiked in. V is TRBV7-9 and J is TRBJ1-5; D unresolved. The CDR3 DNA is TGTGCCAGCAGCTTAAGTTTCAGCCATCAGCCCCAGCATTTT. Translating gives CASSLSFSHQPQHF. The complete variable domain, with remaining parts taken from reference TRBV7-9 and TRBJ1-5, reads DTGVSQNPRHKITKRGQNVTFRCDPISEHNRLYWYRQTLGQGPEFLTYFQNEAQLEKSRLLSDRFSAERPKGSFSTLEIQRTEQGDSAMYLCASSLSFSHQPQHFGDGTRLSIL.